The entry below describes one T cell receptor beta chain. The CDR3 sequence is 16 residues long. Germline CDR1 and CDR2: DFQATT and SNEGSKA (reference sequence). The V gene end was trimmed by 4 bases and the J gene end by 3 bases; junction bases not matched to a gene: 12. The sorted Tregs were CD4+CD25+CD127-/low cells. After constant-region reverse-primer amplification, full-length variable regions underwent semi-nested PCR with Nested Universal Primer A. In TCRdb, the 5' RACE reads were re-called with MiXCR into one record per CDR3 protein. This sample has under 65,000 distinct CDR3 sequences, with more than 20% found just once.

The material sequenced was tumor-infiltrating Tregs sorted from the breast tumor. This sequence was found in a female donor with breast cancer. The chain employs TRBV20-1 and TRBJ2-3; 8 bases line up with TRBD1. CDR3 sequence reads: CSAIKKDRAVTDTQYF. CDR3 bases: TGCAGTGCTATAAAGAAGGACAGGGCGGTAACAGATACGCAGTATTTT.